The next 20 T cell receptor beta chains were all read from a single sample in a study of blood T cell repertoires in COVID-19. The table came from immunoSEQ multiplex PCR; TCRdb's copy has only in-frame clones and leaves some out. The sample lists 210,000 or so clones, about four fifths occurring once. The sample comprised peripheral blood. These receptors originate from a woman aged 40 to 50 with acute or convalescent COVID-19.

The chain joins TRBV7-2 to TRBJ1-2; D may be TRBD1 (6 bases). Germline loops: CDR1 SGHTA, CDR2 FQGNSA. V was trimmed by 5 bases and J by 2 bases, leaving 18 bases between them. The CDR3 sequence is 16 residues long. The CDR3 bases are TGTGCCAGCAGCCCAACGGGGACAATAAGAAACTATGGCTACACCTTC. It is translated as CASSPTGTIRNYGYTF.

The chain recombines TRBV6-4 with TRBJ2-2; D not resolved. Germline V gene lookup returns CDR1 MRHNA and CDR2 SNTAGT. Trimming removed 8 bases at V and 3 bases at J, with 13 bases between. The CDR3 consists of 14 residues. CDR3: CASRTESYTGELFF. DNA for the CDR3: TGTGCCAGCCGAACAGAAAGTTACACCGGGGAGCTGTTTTTT.

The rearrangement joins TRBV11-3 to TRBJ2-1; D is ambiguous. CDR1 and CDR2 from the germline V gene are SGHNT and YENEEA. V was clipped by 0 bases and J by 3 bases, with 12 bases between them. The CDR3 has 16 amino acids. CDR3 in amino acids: CASSLDQSPGYNEQFF. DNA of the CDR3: TGTGCCAGCAGCTTAGATCAGTCCCCAGGCTACAATGAGCAGTTCTTC.

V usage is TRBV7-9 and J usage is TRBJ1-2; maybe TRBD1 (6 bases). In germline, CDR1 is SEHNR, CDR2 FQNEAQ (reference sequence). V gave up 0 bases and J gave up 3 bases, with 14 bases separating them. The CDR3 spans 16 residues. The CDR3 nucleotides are TGTGCCAGCAGCTTAGCGGGACAACCACGCGACTATGGCTACACCTTC. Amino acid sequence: CASSLAGQPRDYGYTF.

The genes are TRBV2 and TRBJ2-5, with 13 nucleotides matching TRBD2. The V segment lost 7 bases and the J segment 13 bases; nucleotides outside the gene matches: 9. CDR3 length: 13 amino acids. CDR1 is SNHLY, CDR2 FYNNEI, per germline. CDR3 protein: CASIPGLAGQWYF. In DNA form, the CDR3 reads TGTGCCAGCATCCCGGGACTAGCGGGGCAATGGTACTTC. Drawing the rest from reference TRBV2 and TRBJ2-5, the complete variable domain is EPEVTQTPSHQVTQMGQEVILRCVPISNHLYFYWYRQILGQKVEFLVSFYNNEISEKSEIFDDQFSVERPDGSNFTLKIRSTKLEDSAMYFCASIPGLAGQWYFGPGTRLLVL.

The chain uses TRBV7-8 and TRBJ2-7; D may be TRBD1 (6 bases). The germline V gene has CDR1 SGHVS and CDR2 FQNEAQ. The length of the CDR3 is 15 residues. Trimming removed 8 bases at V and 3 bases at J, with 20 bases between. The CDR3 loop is CASHPMRGNDYEQYF. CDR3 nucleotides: TGTGCCAGCCACCCGATGAGGGGGAATGACTACGAGCAGTACTTC.

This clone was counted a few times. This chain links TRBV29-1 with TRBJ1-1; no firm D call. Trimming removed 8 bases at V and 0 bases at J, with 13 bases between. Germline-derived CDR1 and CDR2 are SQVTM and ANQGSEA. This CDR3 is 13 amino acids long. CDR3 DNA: TGCAGCTCCCAACAGAGCATGAACACTGAAGCTTTCTTT. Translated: CSSQQSMNTEAFF.

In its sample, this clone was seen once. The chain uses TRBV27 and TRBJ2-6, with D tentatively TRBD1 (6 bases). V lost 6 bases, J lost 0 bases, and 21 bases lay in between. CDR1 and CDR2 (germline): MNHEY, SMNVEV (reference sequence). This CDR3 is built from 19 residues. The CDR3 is CASRPFAETGSSGANVLTF. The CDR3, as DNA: TGTGCCAGCAGACCATTCGCCGAGACAGGTTCCTCTGGGGCCAACGTCCTGACTTTC.

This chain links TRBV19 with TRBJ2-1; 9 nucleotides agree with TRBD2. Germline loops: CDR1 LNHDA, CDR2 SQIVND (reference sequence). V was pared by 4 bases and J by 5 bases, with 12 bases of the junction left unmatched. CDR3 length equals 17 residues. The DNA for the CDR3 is TGTGCCAGTAGTAGGAGAGGAGCGGGGGGACAGAACAATGAGCAGTTCTTC. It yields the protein CASSRRGAGGQNNEQFF.

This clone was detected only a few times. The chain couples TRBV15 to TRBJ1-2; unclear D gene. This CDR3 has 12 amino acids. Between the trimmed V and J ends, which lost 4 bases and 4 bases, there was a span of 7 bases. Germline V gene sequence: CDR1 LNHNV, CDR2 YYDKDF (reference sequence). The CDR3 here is CATSKAGYGYTF. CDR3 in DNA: TGTGCCACCAGCAAGGCGGGCTATGGCTACACCTTC.

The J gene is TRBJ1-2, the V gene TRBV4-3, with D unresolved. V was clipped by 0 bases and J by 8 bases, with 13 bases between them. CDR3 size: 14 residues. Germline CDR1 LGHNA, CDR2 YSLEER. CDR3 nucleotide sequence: TGCGCCAGCAGCCAAGATGCGAGGGCCGGCGGCTACACCTTC. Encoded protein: CASSQDARAGGYTF.

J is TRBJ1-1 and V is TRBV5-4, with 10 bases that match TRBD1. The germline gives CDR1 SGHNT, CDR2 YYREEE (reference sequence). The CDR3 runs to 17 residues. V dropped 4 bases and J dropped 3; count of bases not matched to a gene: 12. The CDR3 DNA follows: TGTGCCAGCAGCGCGTGCTCCGGGACAGGGGCATACACTGAAGCTTTCTTT. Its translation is CASSACSGTGAYTEAFF.

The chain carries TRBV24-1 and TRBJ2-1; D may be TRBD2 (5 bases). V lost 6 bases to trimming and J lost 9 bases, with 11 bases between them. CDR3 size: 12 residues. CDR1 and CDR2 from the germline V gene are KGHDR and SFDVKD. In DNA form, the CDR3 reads TGTGCCACCAGTAGGGAACGGGGTGAGCAGTTCTTC. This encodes CATSRERGEQFF.

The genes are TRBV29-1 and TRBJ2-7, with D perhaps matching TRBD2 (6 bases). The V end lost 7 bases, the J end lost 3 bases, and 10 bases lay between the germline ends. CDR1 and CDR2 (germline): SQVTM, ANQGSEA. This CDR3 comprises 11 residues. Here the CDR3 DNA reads TGCAGCGGGGGGGAGCTCTACGAGCAGTACTTC. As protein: CSGGELYEQYF.

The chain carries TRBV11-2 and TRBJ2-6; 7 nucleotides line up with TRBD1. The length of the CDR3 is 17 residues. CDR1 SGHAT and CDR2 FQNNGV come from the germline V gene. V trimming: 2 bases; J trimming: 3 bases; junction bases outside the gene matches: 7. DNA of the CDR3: TGTGCCAGCAGCTTAAACTCACAGGGGCATGGGGCCAACGTCCTGACTTTC. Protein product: CASSLNSQGHGANVLTF.

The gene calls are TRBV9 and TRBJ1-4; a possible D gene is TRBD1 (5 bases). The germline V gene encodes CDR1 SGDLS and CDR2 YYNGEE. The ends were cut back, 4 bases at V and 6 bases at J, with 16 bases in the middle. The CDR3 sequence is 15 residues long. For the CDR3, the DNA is TGTGCCAGCAGCCCAGGGAAAGCGATGGATGAAAAACTGTTTTTT. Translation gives CASSPGKAMDEKLFF.

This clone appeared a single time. The CDR3 region is CASSQDGRRSVAKNIQYF. Written as DNA, the CDR3 is TGTGCCAGCAGCCAAGATGGGCGGAGGAGTGTGGCCAAAAACATTCAGTACTTC. V gene TRBV4-2 combines with J gene TRBJ2-4, with D maybe TRBD2 (5 bases). This CDR3 region has 18 residues. Germline CDR1 and CDR2: LGHNA and YNFKEQ. V was shortened by 0 bases and J by 1 base, with 16 bases between the two germline ends.

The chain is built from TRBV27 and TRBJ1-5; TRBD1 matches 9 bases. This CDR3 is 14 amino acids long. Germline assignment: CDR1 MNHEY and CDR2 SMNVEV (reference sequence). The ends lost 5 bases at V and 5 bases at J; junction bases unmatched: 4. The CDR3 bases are TGTGCCAGCAGTGTCCGGGACAGGGATCAGCCCCAGCATTTT. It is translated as CASSVRDRDQPQHF.

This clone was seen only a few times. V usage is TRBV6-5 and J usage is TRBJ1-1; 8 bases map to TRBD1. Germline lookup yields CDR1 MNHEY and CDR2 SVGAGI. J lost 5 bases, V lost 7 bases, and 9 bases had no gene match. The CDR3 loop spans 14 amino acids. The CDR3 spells CASKRAGGDTEAFF. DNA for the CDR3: TGTGCCAGCAAAAGGGCAGGGGGCGATACTGAAGCTTTCTTT.

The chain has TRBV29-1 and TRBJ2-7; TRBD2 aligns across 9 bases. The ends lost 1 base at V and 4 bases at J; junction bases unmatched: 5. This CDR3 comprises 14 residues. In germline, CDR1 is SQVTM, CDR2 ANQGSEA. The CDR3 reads CSVEGLAEGYEQYF. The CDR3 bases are TGCAGCGTTGAAGGACTAGCGGAAGGGTACGAGCAGTACTTC.